These 8 T cell receptor beta chains share one sample of origin, sequenced in a study of tumor-infiltrating lymphocytes in primary liver carcinoma. They got blood RNA out of unsorted whole blood and also pulled out germline DNA. Reverse transcription of around 0.45 ug total RNA with a constant-region primer produced TCR beta cDNA. For TCR beta, libraries were produced by three nested multiplex PCR rounds using slightly modified ARM-PCR. The opening two PCR rounds, roughly 11 cycles each, paired TRBV1-TRBV30 forward primers with a C-beta reverse primer. TCRdb passed the multiplex PCR reads through MiXCR, listing each CDR3 protein once. This table holds hundreds of thousands of distinct CDR3 sequences, around 50% found once. The sample was peripheral blood. The receptor set was obtained from a young woman with primary liver carcinoma and hepatitis B virus infection.

This clonotype is a singleton in its sample. J is TRBJ1-1 and V is TRBV2, with D perhaps TRBD1 (5 bases). This CDR3 contains 13 residues. V shed 10 bases and J shed 6 bases, with 18 bases lying between them. Germline CDR1 SNHLY, CDR2 FYNNEI. CDR3 residues: CAKTKGQVSEAFF. CDR3 in DNA: TGTGCCAAGACAAAGGGGCAGGTCTCTGAAGCTTTCTTT.

This clonotype was found a few times. The CDR3 DNA follows: TGTGCCAGCAGAAAGCGAGGGAACGAGCAGTACTTC. Protein product: CASRKRGNEQYF. The chain joins TRBV12-3 or TRBV12-4 to TRBJ2-7; a possible D gene is TRBD2 (5 bases). Deletions cut 6 bases from V and 5 bases from J, with 11 bases between. This CDR3 spans 12 amino acids.

This chain joins TRBV29-1 and TRBJ2-3, with D uncertain. Trimming cost V 4 bases and J 5 bases, with 10 bases left between them. Germline CDR1 is SQVTM and CDR2 is ANQGSEA. This CDR3 comprises 12 residues. Here the CDR3 DNA reads TGCAGCGTTGCCGGGCGCATAGATACGCAGTATTTT. Residues: CSVAGRIDTQYF.

Regarding this clonotype: The CDR3 end shows no conserved phenylalanine or tryptophan, and so a read error is likely. The chain employs TRBV11-2 and TRBJ2-1, with D tentatively TRBD1 or TRBD2 (5 bases each). Looked up from germline, CDR1 is SGHAT and CDR2 is FQNNGV. CDR3 length equals 16 residues. The CDR3 coding sequence is TGTCCCAGCGCTCGGACCGGGGCCAGTTCCTACAATGAGCAGTTCTAC. This gives the protein CPSARTGASSYNEQFY.

With regard to this clonotype: Just one base apart from a much larger clone, this may be a read error. The final CDR3 position lacks the conserved phenylalanine or tryptophan, pointing to a likely read error. The chain has TRBV29-1 and TRBJ1-1, with 8 bases aligning to TRBD1. The junction had 16 bases not matched to a gene; V was cut back by 3 bases and J by 7 bases. The V gene's germline CDR1 is SQVTM and CDR2 ANQGSEA. CDR3 length: 16 residues. Here the CDR3 reads CSVESRGRWKGSEAFL. The DNA of the CDR3 is TGCAGCGTTGAGTCCAGGGGGCGTTGGAAAGGGAGTGAAGCTTTCCTT.

On this clonotype itself: Compared with germline, one end of the junction differs, possibly owing to a read error. V gene TRBV5-4 combines with J gene TRBJ2-7; 7 bases fit TRBD1. The CDR3 has 13 residues. Germline CDR1 and CDR2: SGHNT and YYREEE (reference sequence). CDR3 DNA sequence: TGTGCCAGCAGCTTACAGGGGCTGGACGAGCAGTATTTC. As protein: CASSLQGLDEQYF.

The sample holds many counts of this clonotype. J is TRBJ2-5 and V is TRBV12-3 or TRBV12-4, with D possibly matching TRBD2 (6 bases). This CDR3 has 14 amino acids. Trimming stripped 6 bases from V and 3 bases from J, with 14 bases between. The CDR3 here is CASSLSGSEETQYF. As DNA, the CDR3 is TGTGCCAGCAGCCTGTCCGGGAGCGAAGAGACCCAGTACTTC.

On this clonotype itself: An end of the junction does not agree with germline; a read error may underlie this. The CDR3 nucleotides are TGTGCCAGCAGTTACTCCCTCATAGGCGGGATATATAGCTATCAGCCCCAGCATTTT. Its translation is CASSYSLIGGIYSYQPQHF. The chain couples TRBV6-2 or TRBV6-3 to TRBJ1-5, with D hard to call. The length of the CDR3 is 19 residues. The germline CDR1 and CDR2 sequences are MNHEY and SVGEGT.